These 15 T cell receptor beta chains were all obtained from the same sample, sequenced in a study of cytomegalovirus exposure and HLA in healthy donors. The PCR made use of 60 Vbeta and 13 Jbeta primers. Profiled with immunoSEQ multiplex PCR; TCRdb holds only in-frame clones, not every one. The data show 150,000 to 200,000 clones, around 82% seen once. The sequenced sample consisted of PBMCs. The source is a boy younger than 18 in good health and CMV-seronegative.

V is TRBV7-2 and J is TRBJ1-2, with D perhaps matching TRBD1 (5 bases). CDR3 length: 16 amino acids. Trimming pared 5 bases from V and 8 bases from J, leaving 24 bases between. Germline V CDR1 and CDR2: SGHTA, FQGNSA. The CDR3 nucleotides are TGTGCCAGCAGCCTAGTACCGGGCCTTAGGGAGGGGGGCTACACCTTC. Its protein product is CASSLVPGLREGGYTF.

The rearrangement uses TRBV7-3 and TRBJ1-1; TRBD1 aligns across 8 bases. The CDR3 totals 17 residues. The germline V gene encodes CDR1 SGHTA and CDR2 FQGTGA. J gave up 4 bases and V 2 bases, and 12 bases lay outside the gene matches. CDR3 nucleotides: TGTGCCAGCAGCTTACAACCAGGGGGCGGCATGGGCACTGAAGCTTTCTTT. It codes for CASSLQPGGGMGTEAFF.

CDR3 protein: CASSIDSYNEQFF. CDR3 bases: TGCGCCAGCAGCATCGACAGCTACAATGAGCAGTTCTTC. V is TRBV5-1 and J is TRBJ2-1, with D maybe TRBD1 (5 bases). V lost 4 bases and J lost 3, with 8 bases in between. The CDR3 consists of 13 residues. Per the germline V gene, CDR1 is SGHRS and CDR2 is YFSETQ.

This clone showed up just once. The chain carries TRBV5-4 and TRBJ1-2; TRBD1 might be the D (6 bases). Germline V gene sequence: CDR1 SGHNT, CDR2 YYREEE (reference sequence). The CDR3 is 14 amino acids. V lost 0 bases, J lost 5 bases, and 11 bases lay in between. The CDR3 loop is CASSLGQDLYGYTF. Here the CDR3 DNA reads TGTGCCAGCAGCTTGGGACAGGACCTATATGGCTACACCTTC. Variable domain in full (rest from reference TRBV5-4 and TRBJ1-2): ETGVTQSPTHLIKTRGQQVTLRCSSQSGHNTVSWYQQALGQGPQFIFQYYREEENGRGNFPPRFSGLQFPNYSSELNVNALELDDSALYLCASSLGQDLYGYTFGSGTRLTVV.

The V call is TRBV5-5, the J call TRBJ1-6, with D perhaps matching TRBD1 (5 bases). Germline-derived CDR1 and CDR2 are SGHKS and YYEKEE (reference sequence). The CDR3 length is 18 residues. The V and J ends lost 0 bases and 6 bases respectively, with 19 bases between them. CDR3 sequence: CASSLAGGGVTINSPLHF. The CDR3 region has the DNA TGTGCCAGCAGCTTGGCGGGGGGAGGAGTAACTATTAATTCACCCCTCCACTTT.

This clone was observed a few times. V gene TRBV7-9 combines with J gene TRBJ1-3; no clear D gene. The CDR3 length is 17 residues. V lost 6 bases and J 1 base, leaving 19 bases between the germline ends. Germline lookup yields CDR1 SEHNR and CDR2 FQNEAQ (reference sequence). CDR3 coding DNA: TGTGCCAGCAGTCCCTCCCCCGGGGTGCTTTCTGGAAACACCATATATTTT. Its translation: CASSPSPGVLSGNTIYF.

The chain has TRBV9 and TRBJ1-4; D gene unclear. Germline CDR1 is SGDLS and CDR2 is YYNGEE. The CDR3 totals 16 residues. Deletions cut 3 bases from V and 6 bases from J, with 18 bases between. The CDR3 DNA follows: TGTGCCAGCAGCGCGAGCCCGGACTCCCTTTATGAAAAACTGTTTTTT. Translated: CASSASPDSLYEKLFF.

Note on this clone: At one end, the junction sequence differs from germline, possibly due to a read error. This chain joins TRBV29-1 and TRBJ1-2, with TRBD1 as a possible D gene (6 bases). This CDR3 spans 12 amino acids. Germline loops: CDR1 SQVTM, CDR2 ANQGSEA. The CDR3 protein is CSVEPGDYGYAF. CDR3 nucleotide sequence: TGCAGCGTGGAACCAGGGGACTATGGCTACGCCTTC. The whole variable domain, remainder taken from reference TRBV29-1 and TRBJ1-2, is SAVISQKPSRDICQRGTSLTIQCQVDSQVTMMFWYRQQPGQSLTLIATANQGSEATYESGFVIDKFPISRPNLTFSTLTVSNMSPEDSSIYLCSVEPGDYGYAFGSGTRLTVV.

The chain couples TRBV9 to TRBJ2-3, with D tentatively TRBD2 (5 bases). V was pared by 4 bases and J by 0 bases, with 12 bases between. This CDR3 contains 15 residues. The germline gives CDR1 SGDLS, CDR2 YYNGEE. CDR3 in amino acids: CASSPRLLSTDTQYF. DNA of the CDR3: TGTGCCAGCAGCCCCCGACTATTGAGCACAGATACGCAGTATTTT.

This clone has a single count. This chain links TRBV6-5 with TRBJ2-7; TRBD2 matches 7 bases. The length of the CDR3 is 14 residues. J lost 4 bases, V lost 6 bases, and 9 bases had no gene match. Germline V gives CDR1 MNHEY, CDR2 SVGAGI. CDR3 amino acids: CASSLSGTPYEQYF. CDR3 nucleotides: TGTGCCAGCAGCTTAAGCGGGACCCCTTACGAGCAGTACTTC.

V gene TRBV4-3 combines with J gene TRBJ1-2; D possibly corresponds to TRBD1 (6 bases). The length of the CDR3 is 15 residues. V was cut by 0 bases and J by 2 bases, with 10 bases left in between. Germline V CDR1 and CDR2: LGHNA, YSLEER. In DNA, the CDR3 is TGCGCCAGCAGCCAAGAAGGCACAGGGAACTATGGCTACACCTTC. It translates to CASSQEGTGNYGYTF.

Remarks on this clone: This sample includes further DNA sequences coding for the same CDR3. The chain couples TRBV11-2 to TRBJ2-7; D is unclear. V was trimmed by 5 bases and J by 2 bases, leaving 4 bases between them. The CDR3 has 11 amino acids. Germline V gives CDR1 SGHAT, CDR2 FQNNGV. The chain's CDR3 is CASSLPYEQYF. For the CDR3, the DNA is TGTGCCAGCAGCCTCCCCTACGAGCAGTACTTC.

This clone has more than one count but fewer than ten. The rearrangement joins TRBV2 to TRBJ2-2; 8 bases map to TRBD1. V lost 6 bases to trimming and J lost 4 bases; unmatched junction nucleotides: 7. CDR3 length: 15 amino acids. CDR1 is SNHLY and CDR2 is FYNNEI in the germline V gene. The DNA for the CDR3 is TGTGCCAGCAGAGCAGGGGGCGTTCGCACCGGGGAGCTGTTTTTT. It codes for CASRAGGVRTGELFF.

This sequence joins TRBV27 and TRBJ2-7, with D possibly matching TRBD1 (6 bases). The germline V and J ends were trimmed by 2 bases and 2 bases, with 13 bases remaining between them. The CDR3 is made up of 15 amino acids. Germline CDR1 and CDR2: MNHEY and SMNVEV (reference sequence). CDR3 sequence: CASSLRTGSPYEQYF. The CDR3, as DNA: TGTGCCAGCAGTTTACGAACAGGGTCCCCCTACGAGCAGTACTTC.

This clone was found once. This chain uses TRBV28 with TRBJ1-2, with 7 bases fitting TRBD1. J lost 4 bases, V lost 5 bases, and 7 bases had no gene match. Germline V lookup: CDR1 MDHEN, CDR2 SYDVKM. The CDR3 sequence is 14 residues long. Here the CDR3 DNA reads TGTGCCAGCAGTAGTCGGGACAGATTCTATGGCTACACCTTC. Protein: CASSSRDRFYGYTF.